The 23 T cell receptor beta chains listed next were all sequenced from one sample in a study of blood T cells in healthy people across ages. Primers used in a second PCR of about 7 to 11 cycles were a sample-barcoded 5' primer and a J-beta primer mix. Each CDR3 protein gets one entry after TCRdb re-called the 5' RACE reads with MiXCR. In the table there are 550,000 to 600,000 distinct CDR3 sequences, around 50% of which are singletons. Sequenced material: blood. These receptor sequences come from an elderly man in good health.

This clonotype has a handful of counts. J is TRBJ2-3 and V is TRBV7-3; either TRBD1 or TRBD2 may fit D (6 bases each). The V and J ends lost 3 bases and 4 bases respectively, with 14 bases between them. Germline V gene data show CDR1 as SGHTA and CDR2 as FQGTGA. There are 15 residues in the CDR3. This chain's CDR3 is CASSFLGGAADTQYF. The CDR3 nucleotides read TGTGCCAGCAGCTTTCTCGGGGGCGCCGCAGATACGCAGTATTTT.

The genes are TRBV25-1 and TRBJ2-7; D is possibly TRBD1 or TRBD2 (5 bases each). Germline V gene lookup returns CDR1 MGHDK and CDR2 SYGVNS. CDR3 length: 13 amino acids. V lost 5 bases and J lost 6, with 14 bases in between. CDR3 DNA sequence: TGTGCCAGCAGTAATATGGGACCGACCGAGCAGTACTTC. Translated, it gives CASSNMGPTEQYF.

This clonotype was seen a few times. The gene calls are TRBV6-2 or TRBV6-3 and TRBJ2-1, with a tentative D call TRBD1 (5 bases). The DNA matches TRBJ2-7 better at its end, which makes the J call doubtful. There are 15 residues in the CDR3. Germline-derived CDR1 and CDR2 are MNHEY and SVGEGT. Here the CDR3 DNA reads TGTGCCAGCAGCCGACAGTTGAGCTCCTACAATGAGCAGTACTTC. It specifies CASSRQLSSYNEQYF.

This chain connects TRBV9 to TRBJ2-3; D perhaps matches TRBD2 (5 bases). Deletions cut 0 bases from V and 5 bases from J, with 10 bases between. The germline CDR1 and CDR2 sequences are SGDLS and YYNGEE. The CDR3 consists of 14 residues. CDR3 nucleotides: TGTGCCAGCAGCGTAGTGTCCGGGGTAGATACGCAGTATTTT. Amino acid sequence: CASSVVSGVDTQYF.

This clonotype was seen ten or more times. The rearrangement links TRBV6-6 to TRBJ1-2, with 8 bases fitting TRBD1. Trimming took 7 bases from V and 7 from J; bases not matched to a gene: 17. Germline CDR1 and CDR2: MNHNY and SVGAGI (reference sequence). The CDR3 spans 16 residues. The CDR3 bases are TGTGCCAGCACCACAACTCCCGCAGGGGGCCGCAGTGGCTACACCTTC. The encoded protein is CASTTTPAGGRSGYTF.

The chain recombines TRBV6-2 or TRBV6-3 with TRBJ2-7; D is possibly TRBD1 or TRBD2 (5 bases each). The CDR3 sequence is 15 residues long. With 2 bases removed from V and 0 bases from J, the gap between germline ends came to 11 bases. Germline loops: CDR1 MNHEY, CDR2 SVGEGT. CDR3: CASSYPTGLSYEQYF. CDR3 bases: TGTGCCAGCAGTTACCCCACGGGGCTCTCCTACGAGCAGTACTTC.

This clonotype turned up a few times. The V and J genes are TRBV5-1 and TRBJ2-7, with D possibly TRBD2 on 6 matching bases. Germline assignment: CDR1 SGHRS and CDR2 YFSETQ. The CDR3 extends over 14 amino acids. V lost 0 bases to trimming and J lost 3 bases, with 10 bases between them. This CDR3 is CASSLGGVGYEQYF. The CDR3, as DNA: TGCGCCAGCAGCTTGGGGGGGGTCGGCTACGAGCAGTACTTC. The variable domain in full, with the rest retrieved from reference TRBV5-1 and TRBJ2-7, is KAGVTQTPRYLIKTRGQQVTLSCSPISGHRSVSWYQQTPGQGLQFLFEYFSETQRNKGNFPGRFSGRQFSNSRSEMNVSTLELGDSALYLCASSLGGVGYEQYFGPGTRLTVT.

V usage is TRBV4-2 and J usage is TRBJ1-6; D is undetermined. The V gene lost 0 bases and the J gene lost 10 bases, with 16 bases spanning the gap. Germline V gene sequence: CDR1 LGHNA, CDR2 YNFKEQ. The CDR3 extends over 16 amino acids. The CDR3 region is CASSQDGSGGGSPLHF. Written as DNA, the CDR3 is TGTGCCAGCAGCCAAGATGGTTCGGGAGGAGGATCACCCCTCCACTTT.

This chain links TRBV10-3 with TRBJ2-5; D uncertain. Judging by the DNA end, TRBJ2-7 fits better; the J call may be wrong. CDR1 is ENHRY and CDR2 is SYGVKD in the germline V gene. There are 13 residues in the CDR3. In DNA, the CDR3 is TGTGCCATCAGTGACGGTGCTTTCGGCGAGCAGTACTTC. Translated: CAISDGAFGEQYF.

The V and J genes are TRBV27 and TRBJ2-3; 10 positions match TRBD2. V was pared by 5 bases and J by 1 base, with 18 bases of the junction left unmatched. The CDR3 has 20 residues. Germline CDR1 reads MNHEY; CDR2 reads SMNVEV (reference sequence). The CDR3 spells CASSPRSPGLAPGGTDTQYF. For the CDR3, the DNA is TGTGCCAGCAGTCCGCGATCTCCGGGACTAGCGCCCGGGGGCACAGATACGCAGTATTTT.

V usage is TRBV20-1 and J usage is TRBJ2-3; 8 bases line up with TRBD2. The CDR3 sequence is 15 residues long. The V and J ends lost 6 bases and 3 bases, in that order; junction bases with no gene match: 11. Germline V gene data show CDR1 as DFQATT and CDR2 as SNEGSKA (reference sequence). Written as DNA, the CDR3 is TGCAGTGCCTACCCCAGTAGCGGGAAGACAGATACGCAGTATTTT. Its translation is CSAYPSSGKTDTQYF.

This chain joins TRBV29-1 and TRBJ2-5, with D possibly being TRBD2 (5 bases). V was trimmed by 0 bases and J by 4 bases, leaving 12 bases between them. Germline CDR1 is SQVTM and CDR2 is ANQGSEA. There are 14 residues in the CDR3. The CDR3 bases are TGCAGCGTTGAAGAAGTACCTACTAGAGAGACCCAGTACTTC. Its protein is CSVEEVPTRETQYF.

The chain is built from TRBV30 and TRBJ2-5; 7 bases are shared with TRBD1. The assigned J gene may be wrong: the sequence end matches TRBJ2-7 better. Per germline, CDR1 GTSNPN and CDR2 SVGIG (reference sequence). The CDR3 has 11 amino acids. This CDR3 reads CALGQSHEQYF. As DNA, the CDR3 is TGTGCCTTGGGACAGAGCCACGAGCAGTACTTC.

This clonotype was seen ten or more times. The chain is built from TRBV7-9 and TRBJ2-7; TRBD2 is a possible D gene (5 bases). Germline CDR1 SEHNR, CDR2 FQNEAQ (reference sequence). This CDR3 is 14 amino acids long. The germline V and J ends were trimmed by 4 bases and 2 bases, with 12 bases remaining between them. The CDR3 is CASSSADQAYEQYF. In DNA form, the CDR3 reads TGTGCCAGCAGCTCAGCGGACCAGGCCTACGAGCAGTACTTC.

As concerns this clonotype: A much larger clone differs by one base, so this may be a read error. V gene TRBV6-6 combines with J gene TRBJ2-7; 7 bases fit TRBD2. The length of the CDR3 is 15 residues. The V gene end was trimmed by 4 bases and the J gene end by 7 bases; junction bases not matched to a gene: 13. Germline V gene lookup returns CDR1 MNHNY and CDR2 SVGAGI (reference sequence). The CDR3 reads CASSWLAARNNEQYF. In DNA form, the CDR3 reads TGTGCCAGCAGTTGGCTAGCGGCGAGGAACAATGAGCAGTACTTC.

The gene calls are TRBV29-1 and TRBJ2-1; 8 bases align to TRBD1. Germline CDR1 and CDR2: SQVTM and ANQGSEA. The CDR3 has 13 residues. The J segment lost 4 bases and the V segment lost 8 bases, leaving 7 bases of the junction unmatched. The DNA for the CDR3 is TGCAGCACGACAGGGGCCCTGTACAATGAGCAGTTCTTC. Translated: CSTTGALYNEQFF.

CDR3 sequence reads: CASSLAYRVGNSPLHF. The CDR3 coding sequence is TGTGCCAGCAGTTTAGCCTACAGGGTGGGGAATTCACCCCTCCACTTT. The V gene is TRBV28, the J gene TRBJ1-6; D possibly corresponds to TRBD1 (6 bases). The V and J ends lost 2 bases and 7 bases respectively, with 15 bases between them. Looked up from germline, CDR1 is MDHEN and CDR2 is SYDVKM. This CDR3 has 16 residues.

The genes are TRBV7-2 and TRBJ2-1; 10 bases fit TRBD2. With V trimmed by 5 bases and J by 6 bases, 7 bases remained unmatched. The CDR3 is 15 residues long. In germline, CDR1 is SGHTA, CDR2 FQGNSA. The CDR3 DNA reads as TGTGCCAGCAGCCCAGGACTAGCGGAGAGCAATGAGCAGTTCTTC. Translation gives CASSPGLAESNEQFF. The full variable domain, in which reference TRBV7-2 and TRBJ2-1 provide the parts outside the CDR3, is GAGVSQSPSNKVTEKGKDVELRCDPISGHTALYWYRQSLGQGLEFLIYFQGNSAPDKSGLPSDRFSAERTGGSVSTLTIQRTQQEDSAVYLCASSPGLAESNEQFFGPGTRLTVL.

This chain joins TRBV9 and TRBJ1-5; no reliable D call. CDR1 and CDR2 from the germline V gene are SGDLS and YYNGEE. V was clipped by 5 bases and J by 6 bases, with 18 bases between them. The CDR3 has 15 residues. The CDR3 region has the DNA TGTGCCAGCAGTCCTTGGGGAGGAGTCGGTCAGCCCCAGCATTTT. Translated, it gives CASSPWGGVGQPQHF.

This clonotype was counted at least ten times. The V and J genes are TRBV6-6 and TRBJ1-6, with 8 bases fitting TRBD1. CDR3 length equals 13 residues. V lost 6 bases and J lost 11; bases outside the gene matches: 6. Germline values: CDR1 MNHNY, CDR2 SVGAGI (reference sequence). The CDR3 bases are TGTGCCAGCAGCATCGACAGGGGCACACCCCTCCACTTT. Encoded protein: CASSIDRGTPLHF.

V gene TRBV20-1 combines with J gene TRBJ1-2; D unresolved. Trimming took off 0 bases at V and 1 base at J, with 6 bases between the two ends. Germline assignment: CDR1 DFQATT and CDR2 SNEGSKA (reference sequence). The CDR3 loop spans 13 amino acids. The CDR3 loop is CSARDTSNYGYTF. The DNA of the CDR3 is TGCAGTGCTAGAGATACGAGTAACTATGGCTACACCTTC.

This clonotype was picked up a small number of times. V gene TRBV7-9 combines with J gene TRBJ2-7, with TRBD1 matching over 7 bases. The J call may not be correct, given that the DNA end is closer to TRBJ2-5. This CDR3 comprises 14 residues. Germline CDR1 and CDR2: SEHNR and FQNEAQ (reference sequence). The CDR3 DNA sequence: TGTGCCAGCAGATCAAGAACAGGGGTGGAGACCCAGTACTTC. This translates into CASRSRTGVETQYF.

This clonotype has only a few counts. The rearrangement links TRBV7-2 to TRBJ2-7, with 9 bases identical to TRBD2. This CDR3 is 14 amino acids long. With V trimmed by 3 bases and J by 4 bases, 4 bases remained unmatched. Germline CDR1 SGHTA, CDR2 FQGNSA. The CDR3 loop reads CASSLGAGGYEQYF. CDR3 coding DNA: TGTGCCAGCAGCTTGGGGGCGGGAGGGTACGAGCAGTACTTC.